The 18 T cell receptor beta chains given below trace back to one sample, sequenced in a study of T cell repertoires in cytomegalovirus infection. TCRdb re-called the reads through MiXCR, storing one row per CDR3 protein. This table has about 46,000 distinct CDR3 sequences, 20% appearing once. For these receptors, no antigen is known. Sequenced material: PBMCs, sequenced either directly or after in vitro stimulation (not recorded which). The receptors come from a human donor in good health (CMV status not recorded). Some clones in this sample may be carry-over from other donors' samples.

This clonotype was recorded a few times. The chain has TRBV20-1 and TRBJ2-1; D is unclear. The ends were cut back, 5 bases at V and 10 bases at J, with 12 bases in the middle. CDR1 and CDR2 (germline): DFQATT, SNEGSKA (reference sequence). The CDR3 runs to 11 residues. CDR3 coding DNA: TGCAGTGCTGGCCTCCCCCGGGAGCAGTTCTTC. This encodes CSAGLPREQFF.

The rearrangement joins TRBV7-2 to TRBJ2-7; a weak D match, TRBD1 (6 bases). There are 14 residues in the CDR3. V was clipped by 6 bases and J by 4 bases, with 16 bases between them. CDR1 and CDR2 from the germline V gene are SGHTA and FQGNSA. DNA of the CDR3: TGTGCCAGCAGGAGCACGGGACACCCTTACGAGCAGTACTTC. This codes for CASRSTGHPYEQYF.

The rearrangement joins TRBV12-3 or TRBV12-4 to TRBJ2-2; 7 bases map to TRBD2. With 0 bases clipped from V and 6 bases from J, the junction kept 4 bases outside the gene matches. The CDR3 contains 15 residues. The CDR3 coding sequence is TGTGCCAGCAGTTTAGCGGGAGGGCCCTCCGGGGAGCTGTTTTTT. This translates into CASSLAGGPSGELFF.

This clonotype was seen at least ten times. The rearrangement uses TRBV24-1 and TRBJ2-1; no firm D call. The V end lost 1 base, the J end lost 9 bases, and 6 bases lay between the germline ends. The CDR3 runs 12 residues. Looked up from germline, CDR1 is KGHDR and CDR2 is SFDVKD. Here the CDR3 reads CATSDFFGEQFF. For the CDR3, the DNA is TGTGCCACCAGTGATTTTTTCGGTGAGCAGTTCTTC.

The rearrangement uses TRBV11-2 and TRBJ2-1; 9 positions agree with TRBD2. CDR1 and CDR2 (germline): SGHAT, FQNNGV. The CDR3 consists of 15 residues. J lost 2 bases, V lost 5 bases, and 4 bases had no gene match. Written as DNA, the CDR3 is TGTGCCAGCAGCCCTAGCGGGATTGCCTACAATGAGCAGTTCTTC. Encoded protein: CASSPSGIAYNEQFF.

This clonotype came up a few times. The chain couples TRBV3-1 to TRBJ2-6, with D perhaps TRBD1 or TRBD2 (5 bases each). This CDR3 comprises 15 residues. Trimming removed 4 bases at V and 4 bases at J, with 11 bases between. Germline V gene lookup returns CDR1 LGHDT and CDR2 YNNKEL (reference sequence). The CDR3: CASSRPGTGANVLTF. CDR3 bases: TGTGCCAGCAGCCGACCAGGGACCGGGGCCAACGTCCTGACTTTC.

This clonotype was observed at least ten times. The chain recombines TRBV7-8 with TRBJ1-4; 8 nucleotides match TRBD1. Trimming took 2 bases from V and 8 from J; bases not matched to a gene: 13. The CDR3 has 17 amino acids. From germline, CDR1 is SGHVS and CDR2 FQNEAQ. The CDR3 is CASSLRPRGQAGEKLFF. The CDR3 DNA reads as TGTGCCAGCAGCTTAAGGCCGCGGGGACAGGCGGGGGAAAAACTGTTTTTT.

This chain joins TRBV4-3 and TRBJ1-1; D remains ambiguous. Looked up from germline, CDR1 is LGHNA and CDR2 is YSLEER. This CDR3 is 12 amino acids long. Trimming shortened V by 3 bases and J by 1 base, and 3 bases separated the two germline ends. This chain's CDR3 is CASSHGNTEAFF. CDR3 in DNA: TGCGCCAGCAGCCACGGGAACACTGAAGCTTTCTTT.

In its sample, this clonotype was seen a few times. The rearrangement joins TRBV9 to TRBJ2-3; 12 bases are a match to TRBD2. CDR1 and CDR2 from the germline V gene are SGDLS and YYNGEE. The junction had 4 bases not matched to a gene; V was cut back by 0 bases and J by 5 bases. The CDR3 loop spans 16 amino acids. CDR3 protein: CASSVGLAGEGDTQYF. CDR3 DNA sequence: TGTGCCAGCAGCGTAGGACTAGCGGGAGAAGGAGATACGCAGTATTTT.

This clonotype was detected only a few times. The chain employs TRBV9 and TRBJ1-6; perhaps TRBD1 as D (5 bases). Germline V lookup: CDR1 SGDLS, CDR2 YYNGEE. V lost 4 bases and J lost 6, with 11 bases in between. This CDR3 region has 14 residues. Here the CDR3 DNA reads TGTGCCAGCAGCCCCCAGGGTGGTAATTCACCCCTCCACTTT. It encodes CASSPQGGNSPLHF.

By share, this clonotype ranks as medium-sized. The chain recombines TRBV19 with TRBJ1-1, with D uncertain. V dropped 1 base and J dropped 5 bases, with 8 bases sitting between them. The CDR3 sequence is 13 residues long. CDR1 is LNHDA, CDR2 SQIVND, per germline (reference sequence). CDR3 bases: TGTGCCAGTAGTATAGTTACGGGGACTGAAGCTTTCTTT. Protein: CASSIVTGTEAFF.

By share of the sample, this clonotype is medium-sized (0.01 to 0.1%). The CDR3 spells CASSDGGQPQHF. The DNA for the CDR3 is TGTGCCAGCAGCGACGGCGGACAGCCCCAGCATTTT. The rearrangement links TRBV7-9 to TRBJ1-5; D is undetermined. There are 12 residues in the CDR3. Germline lookup yields CDR1 SEHNR and CDR2 FQNEAQ (reference sequence). V was cut by 5 bases and J by 7 bases, with 9 bases left in between. Drawing the rest from reference TRBV7-9 and TRBJ1-5, the complete variable domain is DTGVSQNPRHKITKRGQNVTFRCDPISEHNRLYWYRQTLGQGPEFLTYFQNEAQLEKSRLLSDRFSAERPKGSFSTLEIQRTEQGDSAMYLCASSDGGQPQHFGDGTRLSIL.

V is TRBV28 and J is TRBJ1-5; D might be TRBD1 (6 bases). The CDR3 is 16 amino acids. Germline CDR1 MDHEN, CDR2 SYDVKM. V shed 7 bases and J shed 7 bases, with 23 bases lying between them. The DNA of the CDR3 is TGTGCCAGCAAGGTCCCGGGGGCCGAGGGATACCAGCCCCAGCATTTT. This encodes CASKVPGAEGYQPQHF.

This clonotype was recorded many times. The chain joins TRBV7-2 to TRBJ1-5; D is ambiguous. V was shortened by 5 bases and J by 6 bases, with 14 bases between the two germline ends. Germline assignment: CDR1 SGHTA and CDR2 FQGNSA. The CDR3 has 14 residues. This chain's CDR3 is CASSLGEAVQPQHF. The CDR3 coding sequence is TGTGCCAGCAGCCTCGGGGAGGCGGTTCAGCCCCAGCATTTT. Full variable domain (rest looked up from reference TRBV7-2 and TRBJ1-5): GAGVSQSPSNKVTEKGKDVELRCDPISGHTALYWYRQSLGQGLEFLIYFQGNSAPDKSGLPSDRFSAERTGGSVSTLTIQRTQQEDSAVYLCASSLGEAVQPQHFGDGTRLSIL.

V and J are TRBV6-2 or TRBV6-3 and TRBJ2-7; no definite D call. V lost 3 bases and J 5 bases, leaving 8 bases between the germline ends. The length of the CDR3 is 12 residues. Germline V gives CDR1 MNHEY, CDR2 SVGEGT. The CDR3 DNA is TGTGCCAGCAGTTATGGTGTGGACGAGCAGTACTTC. Its translation: CASSYGVDEQYF.

This clonotype was found a few times. The chain carries TRBV5-6 and TRBJ1-1, with D perhaps matching TRBD1 (5 bases). The germline V gene encodes CDR1 SGHDT and CDR2 YYEEEE. CDR3 length: 15 residues. Trimming removed 4 bases from V and 4 bases from J, with 17 bases in between. The CDR3: CASSPRSHRLTEAFF. The CDR3 DNA reads as TGTGCCAGCAGCCCGAGGTCCCACAGGCTCACTGAAGCTTTCTTT.

This clonotype has a count of ten or more. The junction differs from germline at one of its ends, possibly a read error. The V and J genes are TRBV7-2 and TRBJ2-7; 7 bases are a match to TRBD1. The CDR3 runs to 11 residues. Germline loops: CDR1 SGHTA, CDR2 FQGNSA. In nucleotides, the CDR3 is TGTGCCAGCAGCCGGGACAGTTCTATCCGTTTC. This translates into CASSRDSSIRF.

This clonotype was counted ten times or more. This rearrangement joins TRBV7-2 to TRBJ1-2; D might be TRBD1 (6 bases). The CDR3 runs to 12 residues. The V end was cut by 5 bases, the J end by 5 bases, with 9 bases between. Germline values: CDR1 SGHTA, CDR2 FQGNSA. CDR3 sequence reads: CASSPGQYGYTF. CDR3 sequence (DNA): TGTGCCAGCAGCCCAGGACAGTATGGCTACACCTTC.